These 5 T cell receptor beta chains share one sample of origin, sequenced in a study of blood T cell repertoires in COVID-19. TCRdb keeps only in-frame clones here, not all; method: immunoSEQ multiplex PCR. The sample has 350,000 to 400,000 clones, 70% to 90% seen once; the top ten hold just over 7%. The sequencing sample was made of peripheral blood. The receptors derive from an older woman with COVID-19, enrolled during active disease.

The gene calls are TRBV4-1 and TRBJ1-6, with 12 bases that match TRBD1. The V and J ends lost 6 bases and 8 bases, in that order; junction bases with no gene match: 5. This CDR3 spans 15 amino acids. Germline values: CDR1 MGHRA, CDR2 YSYEKL. Written as DNA, the CDR3 is TGCGCCAGCAGTGTTGGGACAGGGGGCTATTCACCCCTCCACTTT. Amino acid sequence: CASSVGTGGYSPLHF.

The J gene is TRBJ2-5, the V gene TRBV11-3; 12 bases are a match to TRBD1. The CDR3 is 17 residues long. Unmatched junction bases numbered 5, after V lost 1 base and J lost 2 bases. Germline-derived CDR1 and CDR2 are SGHNT and YENEEA. The CDR3 here is CASSLAGTGGGQETQYF. CDR3 DNA sequence: TGTGCCAGCAGCTTAGCCGGGACAGGGGGCGGTCAAGAGACCCAGTACTTC.

This clone was counted between two and nine times. The CDR3 region has the DNA TGTGCTAGTGGTTTGACAGGGGGCAGTGGGGCCAACGTCCTGACTTTC. Translated, it gives CASGLTGGSGANVLTF. The rearrangement links TRBV12-5 to TRBJ2-6; 9 bases fit TRBD1. This CDR3 has 16 residues. The V segment lost 2 bases and the J segment 3 bases; nucleotides outside the gene matches: 2. Germline V gene sequence: CDR1 LGHNT, CDR2 FRNRAP.

J is TRBJ1-6 and V is TRBV6-5, with D unclear. Germline V CDR1 and CDR2: MNHEY, SVGAGI. The CDR3 has 14 amino acids. Trimming removed 3 bases from V and 10 bases from J, with 13 bases in between. The CDR3 here is CASSYLAGGSPLHF. The CDR3 region has the DNA TGTGCCAGCAGTTATCTGGCTGGAGGCTCACCCCTCCACTTT.

V gene TRBV6-5 combines with J gene TRBJ1-2; TRBD1 is a possible D gene (6 bases). The CDR3 totals 15 residues. Germline V CDR1 and CDR2: MNHEY, SVGAGI. Deletions cut 0 bases from V and 1 base from J, with 9 bases between. Written as DNA, the CDR3 is TGTGCCAGCAGTTACTCCGCAGGGGATAACTATGGCTACACCTTC. Translating it yields CASSYSAGDNYGYTF.